These 23 T cell receptor beta chains share one sample of origin, sequenced in a study of T-cell reconstitution after alpha-beta-depleted transplantation in children. Library preparation (for TCRbeta) was performed with unique molecular identifiers. MiXCR was run by TCRdb on the PCR reads, yielding one entry per CDR3 protein. Here the sample spans under 750,000 distinct CDR3 sequences, 23% being singletons. The specimen comprised PBMCs, mostly from graft donor cells, sampled 360 days after TCRalphabeta/CD19-depleted stem cell transplant. The receptors originated from a boy in the first two years of life who had a stem cell transplant for acute myeloid leukemia, so the T cells may come from the graft donor.

Concerning this clonotype: A much larger clone lies one base from this, so it may be a read error. This chain connects TRBV20-1 to TRBJ1-5, with no clear D. Per germline, CDR1 DFQATT and CDR2 SNEGSKA (reference sequence). The CDR3 runs to 13 residues. For the CDR3, the DNA is TGCAGTGCTTCCCGGCAGCCCAATCAGCGCCAGCATTTT. It translates to CSASRQPNQRQHF.

There are a few counts of this clonotype. The gene calls are TRBV5-1 and TRBJ2-7; D perhaps matches TRBD2 (6 bases). CDR3 length: 14 residues. CDR1 is SGHRS, CDR2 YFSETQ, per germline. Trimming removed 4 bases from V and 6 bases from J, with 17 bases in between. CDR3 sequence reads: CASSQGDLGGEQYV. Here the CDR3 DNA reads TGCGCCAGCAGCCAAGGAGATCTGGGGGGCGAGCAGTACGTC.

This clonotype was detected once. The rearrangement uses TRBV24-1 and TRBJ2-3; D might be TRBD2 (5 bases). The CDR3 is made up of 16 amino acids. With 2 bases removed from V and 3 bases from J, the gap between germline ends came to 14 bases. Looked up from germline, CDR1 is KGHDR and CDR2 is SFDVKD. The CDR3 DNA reads as TGTGCCACCAGTGATTGGAACAGCGGAGTAACAGATACGCAGTATTTT. Translation: CATSDWNSGVTDTQYF.

J is TRBJ2-1 and V is TRBV20-1; tentatively, D is TRBD2 (7 bases). This CDR3 region has 16 residues. Germline CDR1 and CDR2: DFQATT and SNEGSKA (reference sequence). Trimming left V 3 bases short and J 5 bases short, with 20 bases between. The CDR3 region has the DNA TGCAGTGCTAGGCCACCCCGGGGGGCCCTTAACAATGAGCAGTTCTTC. Encoded protein: CSARPPRGALNNEQFF.

The V call is TRBV12-5, the J call TRBJ2-5; D is perhaps TRBD2 (6 bases). The CDR3 length is 15 residues. Deletions cut 0 bases from V and 1 base from J, with 9 bases between. Germline lookup yields CDR1 LGHNT and CDR2 FRNRAP. As DNA, the CDR3 is TGTGCTAGTGGTTTGGTACGGGGACTCCAAGAGACCCAGTACTTC. Translated, it gives CASGLVRGLQETQYF. The full variable domain, in which reference TRBV12-5 and TRBJ2-5 provide the parts outside the CDR3, is DARVTQTPRHKVTEMGQEVTMRCQPILGHNTVFWYRQTMMQGLELLAYFRNRAPLDDSGMPKDRFSAEMPDATLATLKIQPSEPRDSAVYFCASGLVRGLQETQYFGPGTRLLVL.

This clonotype was seen a handful of times. The genes are TRBV20-1 and TRBJ1-5; TRBD1 matches at 11 bases. CDR3 length: 14 amino acids. The germline CDR1 and CDR2 sequences are DFQATT and SNEGSKA (reference sequence). The trim removed 5 bases at V and 6 bases at J, leaving 6 bases unmatched. The CDR3 nucleotides read TGCAGTGCTTGGGACAGGGGGGGAGGTCAGCCCCAGCATTTT. The encoded protein is CSAWDRGGGQPQHF.

CDR3 loop: CASSLYGEGAAGELFF. DNA for the CDR3: TGCGCCAGCAGCTTATACGGAGAAGGGGCCGCCGGGGAGCTGTTTTTT. This rearrangement joins TRBV4-3 to TRBJ2-2, with D perhaps TRBD1 (5 bases). This CDR3 has 16 residues. Germline V gene data show CDR1 as LGHNA and CDR2 as YSLEER. The V end was cut by 5 bases, the J end by 6 bases, with 19 bases between.

The gene calls are TRBV20-1 and TRBJ1-1; D is ambiguous. Germline assignment: CDR1 DFQATT and CDR2 SNEGSKA (reference sequence). The CDR3 totals 14 residues. The V end lost 1 base, the J end lost 3 bases, and 12 bases lay between the germline ends. In nucleotides, the CDR3 is TGCAGTGCTAGAGCTCCGCTTGTTTACACTGAAGCTTTCTTT. This gives the protein CSARAPLVYTEAFF.

On this clonotype: A much larger clone lies a single base off, so this may be a read error. This chain joins TRBV20-1 and TRBJ2-7; D unresolved. The CDR3 loop spans 9 amino acids. Germline V gene lookup returns CDR1 DFQATT and CDR2 SNEGSKA (reference sequence). The CDR3 DNA sequence: TGCTGTCCCGCCGGCGAGCAGTACTTC. It specifies CCPAGEQYF.

The CDR3 nucleotides read TGTGCCAGCAGCCAAGATTTATCCCAGGGGGCGGTGACCTACGAGCAGTACTTC. This translates into CASSQDLSQGAVTYEQYF. The chain is built from TRBV14 and TRBJ2-7; 8 bases align to TRBD1. Germline lookup yields CDR1 SGHDN and CDR2 FVKESK. V was pared by 0 bases and J by 2 bases, with 12 bases of the junction left unmatched. The CDR3 runs 18 residues.

This sequence joins TRBV12-3 or TRBV12-4 and TRBJ2-3; TRBD2 is a possible D gene (6 bases). The CDR3 covers 16 residues. The ends were cut back, 5 bases at V and 1 base at J, with 16 bases in the middle. CDR3 DNA sequence: TGTGCCAGCAGTCCTCTTTTGCGGGGCCGCACAGATACGCAGTATTTT. Encoded protein: CASSPLLRGRTDTQYF.

V gene TRBV6-1 combines with J gene TRBJ1-2; D not certain. V was pared by 7 bases and J by 2 bases, with 14 bases between. Germline assignment: CDR1 MNHNS and CDR2 SASEGT. CDR3 length: 14 amino acids. The CDR3 DNA is TGTGCCAGCACCACCGCGGGAGAGAACTATGGCTACACCTTC. Encoded protein: CASTTAGENYGYTF.

This clonotype has a count of ten or more. The chain combines TRBV7-2 with TRBJ2-5; D unclear. The CDR3 consists of 13 residues. Germline assignment: CDR1 SGHTA and CDR2 FQGNSA. V was cut by 5 bases and J by 1 base, with 8 bases left in between. The CDR3 DNA reads as TGTGCCAGCAGCACCCCCAGCCAAGAGACCCAGTACTTC. Translation: CASSTPSQETQYF.

The CDR3 DNA reads TGCAGTGCTAGCCTTAGCGGGGTCTCTAGTGAGCAGTTCTTC. This sequence encodes CSASLSGVSSEQFF. The chain joins TRBV20-1 to TRBJ2-1; the match to TRBD2 covers 8 bases. CDR3 size: 14 residues. Germline V gene data show CDR1 as DFQATT and CDR2 as SNEGSKA (reference sequence). V trimming: 3 bases; J trimming: 9 bases; junction bases outside the gene matches: 10.

This clonotype was found many times. The V and J genes are TRBV11-3 and TRBJ2-7; D is perhaps TRBD1 (5 bases). Per germline, CDR1 SGHNT and CDR2 YENEEA. V gave up 4 bases and J gave up 6 bases, with 10 bases separating them. This CDR3 contains 12 residues. The CDR3 is CASSSTATEQYF. The CDR3 DNA reads as TGTGCCAGCAGCTCGACAGCAACCGAGCAGTACTTC.

The chain is built from TRBV20-1 and TRBJ2-7; the match to TRBD2 covers 8 bases. Germline V CDR1 and CDR2: DFQATT, SNEGSKA (reference sequence). The CDR3 covers 12 residues. Unmatched junction bases numbered 7, after V lost 6 bases and J lost 6 bases. The DNA for the CDR3 is TGCAGTGCCCGTCTTAGCGGGGTCGAGCAGTACGTC. The encoded protein is CSARLSGVEQYV.

This clonotype showed up just a few times. J is TRBJ2-7 and V is TRBV7-9; perhaps TRBD1 as D (5 bases). Per germline, CDR1 SEHNR and CDR2 FQNEAQ (reference sequence). V was shortened by 6 bases and J by 3 bases, with 9 bases between the two germline ends. This CDR3 is built from 12 residues. In DNA form, the CDR3 reads TGTGCCAGCAGTTTTGACAGCTACGAGCAGTACTTC. Protein: CASSFDSYEQYF.

The chain couples TRBV6-2 or TRBV6-3 to TRBJ2-7; perhaps D is TRBD1 or TRBD2 (5 bases each). Germline assignment: CDR1 MNHEY and CDR2 SVGEGT. The CDR3 is 14 amino acids. The V end was cut by 2 bases, the J end by 2 bases, with 10 bases between. The CDR3 loop is CASSYIQGPYEQYF. The CDR3 bases are TGTGCCAGCAGTTACATCCAGGGACCCTACGAGCAGTACTTC.

The chain combines TRBV25-1 with TRBJ2-3; D possibly corresponds to TRBD1 (8 bases). CDR3 length equals 18 residues. Germline-derived CDR1 and CDR2 are MGHDK and SYGVNS. The V end lost 1 base, the J end lost 3 bases, and 20 bases lay between the germline ends. The CDR3 reads CASSELGGTGPKTDTQYF. Here the CDR3 DNA reads TGTGCCAGCAGTGAATTGGGAGGGACAGGCCCTAAGACAGATACGCAGTATTTT.

This clonotype was counted a single time. V gene TRBV20-1 combines with J gene TRBJ2-2; perhaps D is TRBD1 or TRBD2 (5 bases each). This CDR3 has 13 amino acids. From germline, CDR1 is DFQATT and CDR2 SNEGSKA (reference sequence). The CDR3 region is CGTRDVNTGELFF. The CDR3 coding sequence is TGCGGAACCCGGGACGTGAACACCGGGGAGCTGTTTTTT.

This clonotype was detected ten times or more. One junction end does not reproduce the germline sequence, and a read error may be involved. V and J are TRBV20-1 and TRBJ1-2; no definite D call. This CDR3 spans 11 amino acids. Germline values: CDR1 DFQATT, CDR2 SNEGSKA (reference sequence). Written as DNA, the CDR3 is TGCAGTGCGAGAGGGCCTTACAGCTACACCTTC. Translation: CSARGPYSYTF.

This clonotype was counted only a few times. The gene calls are TRBV9 and TRBJ1-1; no firm D call. The CDR3 is 16 residues long. Germline lookup yields CDR1 SGDLS and CDR2 YYNGEE. The V end was cut by 0 bases, the J end by 4 bases, with 16 bases between. The DNA for the CDR3 is TGTGCCAGCAGCGTAGGTTTGGACCTTTTACCCACTGAAGCTTTCTTT. It specifies CASSVGLDLLPTEAFF.

In nucleotides, the CDR3 is TGTGCCAGCAGCTTAAGAGAGCCAGGGTACGGGAATGAGCAGTTCTTC. Protein: CASSLREPGYGNEQFF. The chain employs TRBV5-5 and TRBJ2-1, with D possibly being TRBD1 (5 bases). The ends were cut back, 2 bases at V and 7 bases at J, with 19 bases in the middle. The CDR3 contains 16 residues. Germline V gene lookup returns CDR1 SGHKS and CDR2 YYEKEE (reference sequence).